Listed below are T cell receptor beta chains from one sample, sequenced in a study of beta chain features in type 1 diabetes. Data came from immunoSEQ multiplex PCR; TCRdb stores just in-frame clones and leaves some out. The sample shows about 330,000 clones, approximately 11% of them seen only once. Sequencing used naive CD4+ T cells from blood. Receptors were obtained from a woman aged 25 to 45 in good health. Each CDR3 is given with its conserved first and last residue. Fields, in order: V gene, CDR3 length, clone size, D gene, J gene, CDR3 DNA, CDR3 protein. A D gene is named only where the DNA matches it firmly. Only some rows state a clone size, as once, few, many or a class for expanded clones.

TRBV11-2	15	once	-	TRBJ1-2	TGTGCCAGCAGCTTAGGAGCGGGGTCCCACTATGGCTACACCTTC	CASSLGAGSHYGYTF
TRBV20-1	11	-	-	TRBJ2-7	TGCAGTGCTGGGCCAGGGAGGGAGCAGTACTTC	CSAGPGREQYF
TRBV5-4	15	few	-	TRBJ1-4	TGTGCCAGCAGGGAGGGAGGGGAATCGAATGAAAAACTGTTTTTT	CASREGGESNEKLFF
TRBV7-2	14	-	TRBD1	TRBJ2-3	TGTGCCAGCAGCAACAGGGGGCGGATGGATACGCAGTATTTT	CASSNRGRMDTQYF
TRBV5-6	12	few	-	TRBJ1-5	TGTGCCAGCAGTTCTTACGGGCAGCCCCAGCATTTT	CASSSYGQPQHF
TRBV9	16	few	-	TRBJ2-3	TGTGCCAGCAGCGCAACAGGGTTAGGGGGCACAGATACGCAGTATTTT	CASSATGLGGTDTQYF
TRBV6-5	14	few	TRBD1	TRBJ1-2	TGTGCCAGCAGTTACCGGGACAGGGGCTATGGCTACACCTTC	CASSYRDRGYGYTF
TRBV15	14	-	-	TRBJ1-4	TGTGCCACCAGCTACCTCGGTTGGAATGAAAAACTGTTTTTT	CATSYLGWNEKLFF
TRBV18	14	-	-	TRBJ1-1	TGTGCCAGCTCACTAACAGGGTTGGCCACTGAAGCTTTCTTT	CASSLTGLATEAFF
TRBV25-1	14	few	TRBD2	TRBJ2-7	TGTGCCAGCAGCGGTCTAGCGGGAGGGCATGAGCAGTACTTC	CASSGLAGGHEQYF